Below, 24 T cell receptor beta chains from the same sample are listed, as sequenced in a study of control samples from healthy donors and cancer patients. The protocol was immunoSEQ multiplex PCR, while the TCRdb copy is restricted to in-frame clones and leaves out a portion. This table has 130,000 to 150,000 clones, about 95% appearing once. The sequencing input was PBMCs. Receptors were obtained from a man between 60 and 75 years old with colorectal cancer.

The chain recombines TRBV5-1 with TRBJ2-5, with D uncertain. The ends were cut back, 0 bases at V and 5 bases at J, with 8 bases in the middle. This CDR3 is 13 amino acids long. Germline V gene sequence: CDR1 SGHRS, CDR2 YFSETQ. In DNA form, the CDR3 reads TGCGCCAGCAGCTTGGTGTTACTTGAGACCCAGTACTTC. Residues: CASSLVLLETQYF.

The chain has TRBV30 and TRBJ1-4, with TRBD1 identical over 8 bases. J was trimmed by 7 bases and V by 7 bases; bases with no gene match: 11. CDR3 length equals 14 residues. The germline CDR1 and CDR2 sequences are GTSNPN and SVGIG (reference sequence). CDR3 bases: TGTGCCTACCAGGACAGGGTTCAATTTGAAAAACTGTTTTTT. Translating gives CAYQDRVQFEKLFF. Supplemented by reference TRBV30 and TRBJ1-4, the full variable domain reads SQTIHQWPATLVQPVGSPLSLECTVEGTSNPNLYWYRQAAGRGLQLLFYSVGIGQISSEVPQNLSASRPQDRQFILSSKKLLLSDSGFYLCAYQDRVQFEKLFFGSGTQLSVL.

The chain combines TRBV3-1 (or the pseudogene TRBV3-2) with TRBJ1-6; unclear D gene. Trimming pared 1 base from V and 7 bases from J, leaving 5 bases between. The CDR3 totals 13 residues. Germline assignment: CDR1 LGHDT and CDR2 YNNKEL (reference sequence). The CDR3 DNA reads TGTGCCAGCAGCCAAGGGATGAATTCACCCCTCCACTTT. Its protein is CASSQGMNSPLHF.

This sequence joins TRBV10-3 and TRBJ2-5; unclear D gene. Looked up from germline, CDR1 is ENHRY and CDR2 is SYGVKD. The V end lost 6 bases, the J end lost 8 bases, and 10 bases lay between the germline ends. This CDR3 is built from 11 residues. CDR3 protein: CAISVGRTQYF. Written as DNA, the CDR3 is TGTGCCATCAGCGTAGGTCGAACCCAGTACTTC.

Only one count was recorded for this clone. The chain joins TRBV19 to TRBJ1-2; D might be TRBD1 (5 bases). V was clipped by 7 bases and J by 7 bases, with 19 bases between them. CDR1 and CDR2 from the germline V gene are LNHDA and SQIVND (reference sequence). The CDR3 has 14 amino acids. DNA for the CDR3: TGTGCCAGTACCCCCCCCCAGGGAGTAGGTGGCTACACCTTC. This translates into CASTPPQGVGGYTF.

This chain connects TRBV7-9 to TRBJ2-3, with D possibly TRBD2 on 7 matching bases. V was pared by 2 bases and J by 2 bases, with 20 bases between. From germline, CDR1 is SEHNR and CDR2 FQNEAQ (reference sequence). The length of the CDR3 is 18 residues. The CDR3 DNA sequence: TGTGCCAGCAGCTTACCCGCCGGGGGGCGGGAGATCACAGATACGCAGTATTTT. Translated: CASSLPAGGREITDTQYF.

This clone was seen just once. The rearrangement uses TRBV2 and TRBJ2-5; the match to TRBD1 covers 8 bases. Trimming cost V 6 bases and J 5 bases; bases outside gene matches: 11. From germline, CDR1 is SNHLY and CDR2 FYNNEI. The CDR3 extends over 15 amino acids. The CDR3 coding sequence is TGTGCCAGCAGAGGATTCCAGGGGGCCGGGGAGACCCAGTACTTC. It encodes CASRGFQGAGETQYF.

This clone was counted once. The gene calls are TRBV6-5 and TRBJ2-7, with a possible D match to TRBD2 (6 bases). The ends were cut back, 5 bases at V and 6 bases at J, with 17 bases in the middle. The CDR3 sequence is 14 residues long. Per germline, CDR1 MNHEY and CDR2 SVGAGI. CDR3 in DNA: TGTGCCAGCAGTCCAGGCGGGATCCCCCTCGAGCAGTACTTC. The encoded protein is CASSPGGIPLEQYF.

This chain uses TRBV6-5 with TRBJ2-2; TRBD2 aligns across 9 bases. The CDR3 has 15 residues. CDR1 MNHEY and CDR2 SVGAGI come from the germline V gene. Losses at the gene ends were 6 bases for V and 4 bases for J; bases not matched to a gene: 6. The CDR3 DNA reads as TGTGCCAGCAGGCGGGGACTAGCCTCCACCGGGGAGCTGTTTTTT. Its translation: CASRRGLASTGELFF.

The chain is built from TRBV6-6 and TRBJ1-1; D remains ambiguous. CDR1 and CDR2 from the germline V gene are MNHNY and SVGAGI (reference sequence). CDR3 length equals 14 residues. V lost 2 bases and J 0 bases, leaving 7 bases between the germline ends. This chain's CDR3 is CASSYEGMNTEAFF. The CDR3, as DNA: TGTGCCAGCAGTTACGAGGGCATGAACACTGAAGCTTTCTTT.

The rearrangement joins TRBV10-3 to TRBJ2-7, with a weak D call TRBD2 (5 bases). In germline, CDR1 is ENHRY, CDR2 SYGVKD. Trimming took off 0 bases at V and 0 bases at J, with 9 bases between the two ends. This CDR3 comprises 15 residues. DNA for the CDR3: TGTGCCATCAGTGAGTCGGAGGTAGCCTCCTACGAGCAGTACTTC. It yields the protein CAISESEVASYEQYF.

The chain uses TRBV10-3 and TRBJ1-2; TRBD1 might be the D (5 bases). Germline V gene lookup returns CDR1 ENHRY and CDR2 SYGVKD. The CDR3 spans 15 residues. Trimming removed 0 bases at V and 8 bases at J, with 16 bases between. The CDR3: CAISESEGGDRGYTF. The CDR3 coding sequence is TGTGCCATCAGTGAGTCGGAGGGAGGGGACCGCGGCTACACCTTC.

The chain links TRBV7-9 to TRBJ2-1; D remains ambiguous. Trimming cost V 5 bases and J 9 bases, with 11 bases left between them. The length of the CDR3 is 12 residues. Germline CDR1 and CDR2: SEHNR and FQNEAQ (reference sequence). CDR3 nucleotide sequence: TGTGCCAGCAGCGAGACGAACAGTGAGCAGTTCTTC. Protein sequence: CASSETNSEQFF. The whole variable domain, filled in from reference TRBV7-9 and TRBJ2-1, reads DTGVSQNPRHKITKRGQNVTFRCDPISEHNRLYWYRQTLGQGPEFLTYFQNEAQLEKSRLLSDRFSAERPKGSFSTLEIQRTEQGDSAMYLCASSETNSEQFFGPGTRLTVL.

The chain joins TRBV5-4 to TRBJ2-1; 10 bases are shared with TRBD1. This CDR3 is built from 15 residues. CDR1 is SGHNT, CDR2 YYREEE, per germline (reference sequence). With V trimmed by 3 bases and J by 8 bases, 8 bases remained unmatched. The DNA of the CDR3 is TGTGCCAGCAGCTCCGGGACAGGGGTAATCGATGAGCAGTTCTTC. This gives the protein CASSSGTGVIDEQFF.

The chain joins TRBV3-1 (or the pseudogene TRBV3-2) to TRBJ1-2; 9 bases are a match to TRBD1. CDR3 size: 15 residues. The germline V gene has CDR1 LGHDT and CDR2 YNNKEL (reference sequence). The V and J ends lost 0 bases and 7 bases, in that order; junction bases with no gene match: 6. As DNA, the CDR3 is TGTGCCAGCAGCCAAGATCCAGTGACAGGGGGTGGCTACACCTTC. Translated: CASSQDPVTGGGYTF.

The gene calls are TRBV7-8 and TRBJ2-3; D remains ambiguous. The germline V gene has CDR1 SGHVS and CDR2 FQNEAQ. The CDR3 sequence is 14 residues long. The V end was cut by 1 base, the J end by 2 bases, with 7 bases between. The DNA of the CDR3 is TGTGCCAGCAGCTTAGAAGGTGTCACAGATACGCAGTATTTT. This sequence encodes CASSLEGVTDTQYF.

This sequence joins TRBV7-9 and TRBJ1-4, with D possibly matching TRBD1 (5 bases). CDR1 SEHNR and CDR2 FQNEAQ come from the germline V gene (reference sequence). Between the trimmed V and J ends, which lost 0 bases and 7 bases, there was a span of 12 bases. The CDR3 contains 15 residues. CDR3 sequence (DNA): TGTGCCAGCAGCTTAGCGCGGGCAGGGAGTGAAAAACTGTTTTTT. Translated: CASSLARAGSEKLFF. Full variable domain (missing parts from reference TRBV7-9 and TRBJ1-4): DTGVSQNPRHKITKRGQNVTFRCDPISEHNRLYWYRQTLGQGPEFLTYFQNEAQLEKSRLLSDRFSAERPKGSFSTLEIQRTEQGDSAMYLCASSLARAGSEKLFFGSGTQLSVL.

The gene calls are TRBV4-1 and TRBJ1-5, with a tentative D call TRBD1 (6 bases). Germline V gene sequence: CDR1 MGHRA, CDR2 YSYEKL. The CDR3 spans 22 residues. CDR3 nucleotide sequence: TGCCCCCGCAGCCAACAAACGGGGGGGGGCTGGGGGGGAGTTGGAAGCAATCAGCCCCAGCATTTT. Translation: CPRSQQTGGGWGGVGSNQPQHF.

This chain connects TRBV12-3 or TRBV12-4 to TRBJ1-1; 9 bases are a match to TRBD1. The V and J ends lost 6 bases and 7 bases, in that order; junction bases with no gene match: 3. This CDR3 spans 12 amino acids. Written as DNA, the CDR3 is TGTGCCAGCAGCCAGACAGGGGGTGAAGCTTTCTTT. It translates to CASSQTGGEAFF.

The chain combines TRBV27 with TRBJ2-1; D gene ambiguous. This CDR3 is 13 amino acids long. Trimming cost V 6 bases and J 9 bases, with 15 bases left between them. Per germline, CDR1 MNHEY and CDR2 SMNVEV (reference sequence). CDR3 in amino acids: CASSYRAHGEQFF. Here the CDR3 DNA reads TGTGCCAGCAGCTACCGGGCCCACGGTGAGCAGTTCTTC.

This chain uses TRBV5-1 with TRBJ2-3; D remains ambiguous. The CDR3 extends over 14 amino acids. Trimming took 7 bases from V and 2 from J, leaving 14 bases between them. Germline V gene lookup returns CDR1 SGHRS and CDR2 YFSETQ. CDR3 in amino acids: CASRFGSFTDTQYF. Here the CDR3 DNA reads TGCGCCAGCCGGTTTGGGTCCTTCACAGATACGCAGTATTTT.

The chain couples TRBV12-3 or TRBV12-4 to TRBJ1-1; D gene unclear. V was clipped by 1 base and J by 7 bases, with 7 bases between them. CDR3 length: 12 amino acids. CDR3 region: CASSLVQFEAFF. The CDR3 DNA sequence: TGTGCCAGCAGTTTAGTACAGTTTGAAGCTTTCTTT.

The V and J genes are TRBV9 and TRBJ1-4, with a tentative D call TRBD1 (5 bases). Germline loops: CDR1 SGDLS, CDR2 YYNGEE. V lost 0 bases, J lost 0 bases, and 6 bases lay in between. The CDR3 has 15 amino acids. The CDR3, as DNA: TGTGCCAGCAGCGTAGGAGGGGCAACTAATGAAAAACTGTTTTTT. Protein sequence: CASSVGGATNEKLFF.

CDR3 residues: CASSLGQGNGYTF. The CDR3 region has the DNA TGTGCCAGCAGCCTCGGACAGGGCAATGGCTACACCTTC. The chain is built from TRBV6-6 and TRBJ1-2; TRBD1 agrees at 8 bases. This CDR3 is 13 amino acids long. The V segment lost 6 bases and the J segment 6 bases; nucleotides outside the gene matches: 6. CDR1 MNHNY and CDR2 SVGAGI come from the germline V gene (reference sequence).